One sample yielded the 31 T cell receptor beta chains listed below, sequenced in a study of blood T cells in healthy people across ages. PCR was performed a second time for 7 to 11 cycles using a sample-barcoded 5' primer and a J-beta primer mix. In TCRdb, the 5' RACE reads were re-called with MiXCR into one record per CDR3 protein. The repertoire includes about 730,000 distinct CDR3 sequences, approximately 43% of them detected once, and approximately 22% sits in the top ten. The material sequenced was blood. The receptors were gathered from a woman in her sixties in good health.

The chain combines TRBV3-1 with TRBJ2-5; no firm D call. V gave up 8 bases and J gave up 11 bases, with 21 bases separating them. In germline, CDR1 is LGHDT, CDR2 YNNKEL (reference sequence). The CDR3 length is 13 residues. CDR3 in amino acids: CASHEGSHNEQYF. CDR3 in DNA: TGTGCCAGCCACGAAGGCAGCCACAATGAGCAGTACTTC.

As regards this clonotype: The junction differs from germline at one of its ends, possibly a read error. The chain couples TRBV7-7 to TRBJ2-1; 8 bases match TRBD2. The V gene's germline CDR1 is SSHAT and CDR2 FNYEAQ (reference sequence). The length of the CDR3 is 16 residues. This CDR3 is CASSLALAGPYNEQFF. The CDR3 DNA sequence: TGTGCTAGCAGCTTAGCGCTAGCGGGTCCCTACAATGAGCAGTTCTTC.

Remarks on this clonotype: At one end the junction does not follow the germline gene, possibly because of a read error. The rearrangement links TRBV7-7 to TRBJ2-3; 8 nucleotides match TRBD2. Per the germline V gene, CDR1 is SSHAT and CDR2 is FNYEAQ (reference sequence). This CDR3 contains 14 residues. The CDR3 here is CASSLQGTRDTQYF. The CDR3 DNA is TGTGCTAGCAGCCTTCAGGGGACTAGAGATACGCAGTATTTT.

The chain combines TRBV7-3 with TRBJ2-6; the D gene is possibly TRBD1 (5 bases). Germline CDR1 SGHTA, CDR2 FQGTGA. The CDR3 is made up of 13 amino acids. Trimming removed 5 bases at V and 9 bases at J, with 11 bases between. The CDR3: CASSSQGGNVLTF. CDR3 nucleotide sequence: TGTGCCAGCAGCAGCCAGGGTGGCAACGTCCTGACTTTC.

This clonotype was found many times. The chain joins TRBV29-1 to TRBJ2-3, with TRBD1 matching 10 bases. V lost 6 bases, J lost 0 bases, and 12 bases stayed unmatched. This CDR3 comprises 17 residues. Looked up from germline, CDR1 is SQVTM and CDR2 is ANQGSEA. The CDR3 DNA follows: TGCAGCGTCTACGGGACAGGGGATCAGAGTAGCACAGATACGCAGTATTTT. Translated, it gives CSVYGTGDQSSTDTQYF.

V and J are TRBV5-1 and TRBJ2-5, with 7 bases lining up with TRBD1. Germline trimming cut 0 bases from V and 4 bases from J; bases unmatched to any gene: 12. Germline V gene lookup returns CDR1 SGHRS and CDR2 YFSETQ. The CDR3 is made up of 17 amino acids. As DNA, the CDR3 is TGCGCCAGCAGCTTGGCCCGGGACAGCGGAGGAAGAGAGACCCAGTACTTC. Translated, it gives CASSLARDSGGRETQYF.

This clonotype was seen a few times. The V and J genes are TRBV11-3 and TRBJ2-1; 8 bases align to TRBD1. The CDR3 totals 16 residues. After removal of 2 bases from V and 6 bases from J, the junction contained 9 bases not matched to a gene. Germline V gene sequence: CDR1 SGHNT, CDR2 YENEEA. CDR3 DNA sequence: TGTGCCAGCAGCTTAAGGGGACAGGAACAGGGCAATGAGCAGTTCTTC. Amino acids: CASSLRGQEQGNEQFF.

The gene calls are TRBV18 and TRBJ2-4; tentatively, D is TRBD1 (6 bases). This CDR3 has 16 amino acids. The germline V gene has CDR1 KGHSH and CDR2 LQKENI. V lost 2 bases and J lost 12, with 23 bases in between. The CDR3 bases are TGTGCCAGCTCACCAGAGTACGGGTCCAGGGGAGCCCCTCAGTACTTC. The encoded protein is CASSPEYGSRGAPQYF.

This clonotype was detected many times. The chain carries TRBV7-2 and TRBJ2-7; no definite D call. Germline CDR1 and CDR2: SGHTA and FQGNSA. The CDR3 sequence is 13 residues long. The V end lost 4 bases, the J end lost 10 bases, and 17 bases lay between the germline ends. CDR3 loop: CASSSRVWAPQYF. CDR3 DNA: TGTGCCAGCAGCTCCCGGGTTTGGGCGCCCCAGTACTTC.

Concerning this clonotype itself: A much more abundant neighbour one base away suggests this may be a read error. The chain combines TRBV20-1 with TRBJ2-1, with a weak D call TRBD1 (6 bases). The V gene's germline CDR1 is DFQATT and CDR2 SNEGSKA (reference sequence). V was clipped by 5 bases and J by 13 bases, with 15 bases between them. This CDR3 spans 11 amino acids. Here the CDR3 reads CSAGPGETQFF. CDR3 in DNA: TGCAGTGCTGGTCCAGGGGAGACCCAGTTCTTC.

The chain employs TRBV21-1 and TRBJ2-3; no DNA check was done on the table's D call, TRBD1. TRBV21-1 is a pseudogene segment. This CDR3 is 17 amino acids long. The CDR3 bases are TGTGCCAGCAGCACAACCTTCCGGGACAGGTCATCCGATACGCAGTATTTT. This encodes CASSTTFRDRSSDTQYF.

The chain couples TRBV7-2 to TRBJ2-3; TRBD2 matches 9 bases. The germline gives CDR1 SGHTA, CDR2 FQGNSA. V shed 5 bases and J 4 bases; nucleotides not matched to a gene: 4. There are 14 residues in the CDR3. Written as DNA, the CDR3 is TGTGCCAGCAGCCCGGCTAGCGGGGCAGATACGCAGTATTTT. Translation: CASSPASGADTQYF.

The rearrangement uses TRBV5-1 and TRBJ2-5; D remains ambiguous. The CDR3 length is 14 residues. Per the germline V gene, CDR1 is SGHRS and CDR2 is YFSETQ. Trimming took 6 bases from V and 2 from J, leaving 14 bases between them. The CDR3 sequence: CASTTEIWQETQYF. The CDR3 region has the DNA TGCGCCAGCACCACGGAGATATGGCAAGAGACCCAGTACTTC.

Here the CDR3 reads CAISPRLAGGGADTQYF. The CDR3 DNA is TGTGCCATCAGTCCGAGACTAGCGGGAGGAGGTGCAGATACGCAGTATTTT. V and J are TRBV10-3 and TRBJ2-3; 13 bases map to TRBD2. The trim removed 5 bases at V and 4 bases at J, leaving 9 bases unmatched. Germline assignment: CDR1 ENHRY and CDR2 SYGVKD. The CDR3 spans 17 residues.

V gene TRBV7-8 combines with J gene TRBJ1-2, with D unresolved. The V end was cut by 5 bases, the J end by 4 bases, with 11 bases between. The CDR3 has 13 residues. The germline CDR1 and CDR2 sequences are SGHVS and FQNEAQ. The CDR3 reads CASSVDTTYGYTF. In nucleotides, the CDR3 is TGTGCCAGCAGCGTAGACACGACCTATGGCTACACCTTC.

As regards this clonotype: Relative to the germline gene, one junction end is altered; a read error may explain this. V usage is TRBV20-1 and J usage is TRBJ2-3; 9 bases agree with TRBD2. Germline loops: CDR1 DFQATT, CDR2 SNEGSKA (reference sequence). The CDR3 is 15 residues long. The CDR3 nucleotides read TGCAGTGCTAGGGGAACTCCGGGACTAGCAGAGACGCAGTATTTT. Translated, it gives CSARGTPGLAETQYF.

In DNA, the CDR3 is TGTGCCAGCAGCGTACGAGGGGGGACTAGCGGCTACGAGCAGTACTTC. Translated, it gives CASSVRGGTSGYEQYF. The rearrangement links TRBV3-1 to TRBJ2-7; TRBD2 matches 11 bases. The CDR3 runs to 16 residues. Germline loops: CDR1 LGHDT, CDR2 YNNKEL (reference sequence). The V segment lost 5 bases and the J segment 3 bases; nucleotides outside the gene matches: 9.

This chain links TRBV5-1 with TRBJ2-7, with 7 bases fitting TRBD2. Germline CDR1 is SGHRS and CDR2 is YFSETQ. The V segment lost 7 bases and the J segment 0 bases; nucleotides outside the gene matches: 7. CDR3 length equals 14 residues. Written as DNA, the CDR3 is TGCGCCAGCGCACCGGGGGAGGGCTCCTACGAGCAGTACTTC. Translated: CASAPGEGSYEQYF.

As for this clonotype: A single base separates this from a much larger clone, so it may be a read error. CDR3 DNA sequence: TGCAGTGCTAGAATTGAGGGCGCAGATACGCAGTATTTT. This gives the protein CSARIEGADTQYF. The chain joins TRBV20-1 to TRBJ2-3, with TRBD2 as a possible D gene (5 bases). V lost 2 bases and J lost 4, with 10 bases in between. The germline V gene has CDR1 DFQATT and CDR2 SNEGSKA (reference sequence). The CDR3 consists of 13 residues.

This clonotype showed up just a few times. The chain is built from TRBV5-1 and TRBJ2-3; 9 nucleotides align to TRBD1. Germline V gives CDR1 SGHRS, CDR2 YFSETQ. The junction had 8 bases not matched to a gene; V was cut back by 4 bases and J by 2 bases. The CDR3 is 16 amino acids. Here the CDR3 reads CASSTTTGGLTDTQYF. The CDR3, as DNA: TGCGCCAGCAGCACGACCACAGGGGGCCTCACAGATACGCAGTATTTT. Using reference TRBV5-1 and TRBJ2-3 for the parts outside the CDR3, the full variable domain is KAGVTQTPRYLIKTRGQQVTLSCSPISGHRSVSWYQQTPGQGLQFLFEYFSETQRNKGNFPGRFSGRQFSNSRSEMNVSTLELGDSALYLCASSTTTGGLTDTQYFGPGTRLTVL.

A few counts support this clonotype. The CDR3 bases are TGTGCCAGCAGAGATTCTAGCGGGGGACGCTCCTACGAGCAGTACTTC. Residues: CASRDSSGGRSYEQYF. The genes are TRBV12-3 or TRBV12-4 and TRBJ2-7; 10 positions match TRBD2. The CDR3 sequence is 16 residues long. Trimming cost V 6 bases and J 0 bases; bases outside gene matches: 8.

Only a few counts were recorded for this clonotype. This rearrangement joins TRBV18 to TRBJ2-7; TRBD1 aligns across 11 bases. Germline lookup yields CDR1 KGHSH and CDR2 LQKENI. The CDR3 totals 15 residues. V shed 3 bases and J 0 bases; nucleotides not matched to a gene: 1. CDR3 amino acids: CASSPGQGVSYEQYF. CDR3 nucleotide sequence: TGTGCCAGCTCACCGGGACAGGGGGTCTCCTACGAGCAGTACTTC.

This clonotype has just a few counts. The chain joins TRBV20-1 to TRBJ2-7; maybe TRBD1 (5 bases). With 4 bases removed from V and 1 base from J, the gap between germline ends came to 17 bases. Germline lookup yields CDR1 DFQATT and CDR2 SNEGSKA (reference sequence). The CDR3 runs 15 residues. In DNA, the CDR3 is TGCAGTGCTACGATTCAGGGTCTGAATTCCTACGAGCAGTACTTC. This translates into CSATIQGLNSYEQYF.

This clonotype was detected many times. The chain recombines TRBV20-1 with TRBJ2-1; 9 nucleotides line up with TRBD2. The CDR3 length is 13 residues. The V segment lost 8 bases and the J segment 10 bases; nucleotides outside the gene matches: 12. Germline assignment: CDR1 DFQATT and CDR2 SNEGSKA (reference sequence). The CDR3: CSLELAGSTEQFF. The CDR3 DNA reads as TGCAGTCTAGAGCTAGCGGGATCAACCGAGCAGTTCTTC.

The CDR3 here is CASSLAVAAIGRDTQYF. The CDR3, as DNA: TGTGCCAGCAGCTTAGCTGTAGCGGCCATAGGCAGGGATACGCAGTATTTT. V is TRBV7-2 and J is TRBJ2-3, with D possibly TRBD2 on 6 matching bases. V was trimmed by 0 bases and J by 6 bases, leaving 19 bases between them. Germline CDR1 SGHTA, CDR2 FQGNSA. The CDR3 contains 17 residues.

This clonotype appeared a few times. V is TRBV5-5 and J is TRBJ2-1; D is possibly TRBD1 (6 bases). This CDR3 region has 17 residues. V dropped 3 bases and J dropped 0 bases, with 16 bases sitting between them. The germline V gene encodes CDR1 SGHKS and CDR2 YYEKEE (reference sequence). CDR3: CASSSQGPLSSYNEQFF. CDR3 coding DNA: TGTGCCAGCAGCTCACAGGGCCCGTTAAGCTCCTACAATGAGCAGTTCTTC.

This clonotype was counted at least ten times. The CDR3 DNA is TGTGCCAGCAGCGTAACTAGCGGGAATTACGAGCAGTACTTC. Amino acids: CASSVTSGNYEQYF. The V call is TRBV9, the J call TRBJ2-7; 10 bases fit TRBD2. The germline CDR1 and CDR2 sequences are SGDLS and YYNGEE. V gave up 1 base and J gave up 4 bases; unmatched junction bases: 2. The CDR3 has 14 amino acids.

The gene calls are TRBV25-1 and TRBJ1-4; 7 nucleotides line up with TRBD1. Germline-derived CDR1 and CDR2 are MGHDK and SYGVNS. V was pared by 6 bases and J by 12 bases, with 10 bases of the junction left unmatched. The CDR3 is 13 residues long. The CDR3 DNA follows: TGTGCCAGCAGCCCACAGGGGTGGGGGGAACTGTTTTTT. As protein: CASSPQGWGELFF.

This clonotype was counted between two and nine times. The gene calls are TRBV20-1 and TRBJ2-6, with D possibly TRBD2 on 6 matching bases. CDR1 DFQATT and CDR2 SNEGSKA come from the germline V gene (reference sequence). The CDR3 runs to 15 residues. Trimming took off 1 base at V and 1 base at J, with 8 bases between the two ends. In DNA form, the CDR3 reads TGCAGTGCTAGAGGCCGGGGGTCTGGGGCCAACGTCCTGACTTTC. Its protein is CSARGRGSGANVLTF.

The table lists this clonotype with a count of one. This chain links TRBV21-1 with TRBJ2-5. The closer fit of TRBJ2-1 to the DNA end suggests the J call may be wrong. TRBV21-1 represents a pseudogene. This CDR3 has 15 amino acids. This chain's CDR3 is CASSKCTEYQETQFF. CDR3 DNA: TGTGCCAGCAGCAAATGCACAGAGTACCAAGAGACCCAGTTCTTC.

The chain employs TRBV4-3 and TRBJ2-5; 12 nucleotides match TRBD1. TRBJ2-1 matches the DNA end more closely, so the J call is doubtful. The length of the CDR3 is 19 residues. Germline V gene lookup returns CDR1 LGHNA and CDR2 YSLEER. The CDR3 nucleotides read TGCGCCAGCAGCCAAGATTGGGACAGGGGGCCAGGTGGCGTGAAGACCCAGTTCTTC. Translation: CASSQDWDRGPGGVKTQFF.